This record concerns one TCR beta chain sequence. While infection was still active, Seattle patients were enrolled and then followed longitudinally. The length of the CDR3 is 14 residues. V shed 3 bases and J shed 1 base, with 10 bases lying between them. Germline V gene data show CDR1 as SGHRS and CDR2 as YFSETQ. This record comes from a study of blood T cell repertoires in COVID-19. Study at large: The United States, Italy and Spain were the sources of the acute and convalescent COVID-19 samples.

Per the study methods: By means of reference gene primer amplification, nucleated cell counts were estimated. Clones were sequenced by immunoSEQ multiplex PCR, and TCRdb holds only the in-frame ones, with some missing. That table is the source of V, J and clone size, and D and trimming were worked out from the DNA. The data hold about 160,000 clones, with about 80% observed a single time. The sequenced material came from peripheral blood. This TCR derives from a woman between 35 and 50 years old with COVID-19, enrolled during active disease. The chain couples TRBV5-1 to TRBJ2-5; maybe TRBD1 (5 bases). CDR3 bases: TGCGCCAGCAGCTGGTCCGACAGCCAAGAGACCCAGTACTTC. It codes for CASSWSDSQETQYF.